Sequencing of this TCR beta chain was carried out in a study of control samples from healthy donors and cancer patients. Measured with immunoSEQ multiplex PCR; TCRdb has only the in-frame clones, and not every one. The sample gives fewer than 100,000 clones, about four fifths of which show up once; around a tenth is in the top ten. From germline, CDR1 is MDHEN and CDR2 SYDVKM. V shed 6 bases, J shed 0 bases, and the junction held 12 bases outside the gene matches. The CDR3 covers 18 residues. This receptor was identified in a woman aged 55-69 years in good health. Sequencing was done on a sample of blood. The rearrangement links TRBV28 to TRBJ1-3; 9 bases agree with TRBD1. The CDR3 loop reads CASSPLRTGDRSGNTIYF. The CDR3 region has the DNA TGTGCCAGCAGCCCCTTAAGGACAGGGGATCGCTCTGGAAACACCATATATTTT.